A single sample is the source of the 30 T cell receptor beta chains below, sequenced in a study of shared clonotypes between healthy human individuals. The repertoire was sequenced with immunoSEQ multiplex PCR; TCRdb's copy has only in-frame clones and lacks some. In the table there are 2 million to 2.5 million clones, about 90% of which are singletons. Sequencing input: naive CD4+ T cells from PBMCs. Sample subset: CD45RA+ positively selected. The receptors shown here come from a man between 18 and 29 years old in good health. Some clones in this sample may be carry-over from other donors' samples.

The V gene is TRBV29-1, the J gene TRBJ1-6; 7 positions agree with TRBD1. CDR3 length: 13 amino acids. J gave up 7 bases and V 6 bases, and 6 bases lay outside the gene matches. CDR1 SQVTM and CDR2 ANQGSEA come from the germline V gene. The CDR3 spells CSVAAGGNSPLHF. CDR3 nucleotide sequence: TGCAGCGTGGCTGCAGGGGGGAATTCACCCCTCCACTTT.

This sequence joins TRBV25-1 and TRBJ1-4, with D perhaps TRBD1 (6 bases). The CDR3 loop spans 13 amino acids. Germline assignment: CDR1 MGHDK and CDR2 SYGVNS. Trimming left V 7 bases short and J 7 bases short, with 13 bases between. CDR3 sequence reads: CASTEGELEKLFF. CDR3 coding DNA: TGTGCCAGCACGGAGGGGGAACTTGAAAAACTGTTTTTT. Using reference TRBV25-1 and TRBJ1-4 for the parts outside the CDR3, the full variable domain is EADIYQTPRYLVIGTGKKITLECSQTMGHDKMYWYQQDPGMELHLIHYSYGVNSTEKGDLSSESTVSRIRTEHFPLTLESARPSHTSQYLCASTEGELEKLFFGSGTQLSVL.

This clone was detected a few times. The J gene is TRBJ1-1, the V gene TRBV10-3, with no clear D. The CDR3 runs 14 residues. Per the germline V gene, CDR1 is ENHRY and CDR2 is SYGVKD. Trimming took 5 bases from V and 0 from J, leaving 10 bases between them. Here the CDR3 DNA reads TGTGCCATCAGTTTGAACGGATTGAACACTGAAGCTTTCTTT. The encoded protein is CAISLNGLNTEAFF.

The chain is built from TRBV5-4 and TRBJ2-5; 7 bases align to TRBD1. This CDR3 contains 13 residues. The germline V gene encodes CDR1 SGHNT and CDR2 YYREEE (reference sequence). Unmatched junction bases numbered 11, after V lost 6 bases and J lost 9 bases. The CDR3 DNA reads TGTGCCAGCACCCTGGGACAGAAAGGGCCCCAGTACTTC. It codes for CASTLGQKGPQYF.

V is TRBV28 and J is TRBJ2-7; weak D call: TRBD2 (6 bases). Trimming pared 4 bases from V and 0 bases from J, leaving 19 bases between. Germline V gene lookup returns CDR1 MDHEN and CDR2 SYDVKM. CDR3 length: 17 amino acids. The CDR3 sequence is CASSSHWRDLSSYEQYF. CDR3 in DNA: TGTGCCAGCAGTTCACACTGGCGGGATCTTTCCTCCTACGAGCAGTACTTC.

The rearrangement joins TRBV20-1 to TRBJ2-5; no clear D gene. V dropped 5 bases and J dropped 4 bases, with 8 bases sitting between them. Germline V gives CDR1 DFQATT, CDR2 SNEGSKA (reference sequence). The length of the CDR3 is 11 residues. This CDR3 is CSAHRRETQYF. The CDR3 DNA reads as TGCAGTGCTCACCGACGAGAGACCCAGTACTTC.

The chain is built from TRBV27 and TRBJ2-1; D possibly corresponds to TRBD2 (5 bases). Germline lookup yields CDR1 MNHEY and CDR2 SMNVEV (reference sequence). CDR3 length: 17 amino acids. Trimming pared 2 bases from V and 8 bases from J, leaving 22 bases between. CDR3 residues: CASSLVRPSGFSYEQFF. The DNA of the CDR3 is TGTGCCAGCAGTTTAGTTCGTCCCAGCGGCTTTTCCTATGAGCAGTTCTTC.

A word on this clone: This sample includes further DNA sequences coding for the same CDR3. The V call is TRBV7-3, the J call TRBJ1-1; unclear D gene. There are 13 residues in the CDR3. CDR1 and CDR2 (germline): SGHTA, FQGTGA. Trimming removed 5 bases from V and 3 bases from J, with 10 bases in between. The CDR3 protein is CASSPGRDTEAFF. DNA for the CDR3: TGTGCCAGCAGCCCCGGACGGGACACTGAAGCTTTCTTT.

V usage is TRBV15 and J usage is TRBJ2-2, with TRBD2 matching over 9 bases. The CDR3 runs to 17 residues. The ends lost 4 bases at V and 0 bases at J; junction bases unmatched: 6. Per germline, CDR1 LNHNV and CDR2 YYDKDF (reference sequence). The CDR3 is CATSNSGSRANTGELFF. CDR3 DNA: TGTGCCACCAGCAATAGCGGGAGTAGGGCGAACACCGGGGAGCTGTTTTTT.

The V gene is TRBV5-1, the J gene TRBJ1-1; weak D call: TRBD1 (6 bases). The CDR3 is 15 amino acids. V was trimmed by 0 bases and J by 5 bases, leaving 14 bases between them. Germline V gene data show CDR1 as SGHRS and CDR2 as YFSETQ. The CDR3: CASSLAGRTGTEAFF. DNA of the CDR3: TGCGCCAGCAGCTTGGCCGGCAGAACAGGGACTGAAGCTTTCTTT.

This chain joins TRBV4-2 and TRBJ2-1, with 8 positions matching TRBD2. The CDR3 covers 15 residues. V dropped 3 bases and J dropped 5; count of bases not matched to a gene: 6. CDR1 is LGHNA and CDR2 is YNFKEQ in the germline V gene. In nucleotides, the CDR3 is TGTGCCAGCAGCCATTTAGCGGGAACGAACAATGAGCAGTTCTTC. Protein product: CASSHLAGTNNEQFF.

The chain is built from TRBV11-3 and TRBJ2-5, with 7 bases fitting TRBD2. The length of the CDR3 is 13 residues. The germline gives CDR1 SGHNT, CDR2 YENEEA. Trimming at V came to 8 bases and at J to 1 base, leaving 4 bases not matched to a gene. Here the CDR3 DNA reads TGTGCCAGCGGGAGGGGTAGCCAAGAGACCCAGTACTTC. Translating gives CASGRGSQETQYF. Full variable domain (outside the CDR3, taken from reference TRBV11-3 and TRBJ2-5): EAGVVQSPRYKIIEKKQPVAFWCNPISGHNTLYWYLQNLGQGPELLIRYENEEAVDDSQLPKDRFSAERLKGVDSTLKIQPAELGDSAVYLCASGRGSQETQYFGPGTRLLVL.

This clone has just one count. This CDR3 reads CASSLAGGYIQYF. In nucleotides, the CDR3 is TGTGCCAGCAGCTTAGCGGGGGGATACATTCAGTACTTC. The chain joins TRBV7-8 to TRBJ2-4, with D perhaps TRBD2 (6 bases). The CDR3 contains 13 residues. Trimming pared 0 bases from V and 8 bases from J, leaving 8 bases between. CDR1 is SGHVS, CDR2 FQNEAQ, per germline.

The gene calls are TRBV19 and TRBJ1-5; D remains unclear. The V end was cut by 5 bases, the J end by 7 bases, with 15 bases between. Per germline, CDR1 LNHDA and CDR2 SQIVND (reference sequence). CDR3 length: 14 residues. The CDR3 spells CASSSDSAGQPQHF. The CDR3 nucleotides are TGTGCCAGTAGTTCGGACTCTGCCGGGCAGCCCCAGCATTTT. The variable domain in full, with the rest retrieved from reference TRBV19 and TRBJ1-5, is DGGITQSPKYLFRKEGQNVTLSCEQNLNHDAMYWYRQDPGQGLRLIYYSQIVNDFQKGDIAEGYSVSREKKESFPLTVTSAQKNPTAFYLCASSSDSAGQPQHFGDGTRLSIL.

The chain links TRBV30 to TRBJ2-1, with 7 bases lining up with TRBD1. In germline, CDR1 is GTSNPN, CDR2 SVGIG (reference sequence). J lost 6 bases, V lost 3 bases, and 5 bases had no gene match. There are 13 residues in the CDR3. The chain's CDR3 is CAWSPGQANEQFF. CDR3 sequence (DNA): TGTGCCTGGAGCCCCGGACAGGCCAATGAGCAGTTCTTC. Combining the CDR3 with reference TRBV30 and TRBJ2-1 gives the whole variable domain SQTIHQWPATLVQPVGSPLSLECTVEGTSNPNLYWYRQAAGRGLQLLFYSVGIGQISSEVPQNLSASRPQDRQFILSSKKLLLSDSGFYLCAWSPGQANEQFFGPGTRLTVL.

V is TRBV7-3 and J is TRBJ2-3; D is unclear. Germline values: CDR1 SGHTA, CDR2 FQGTGA. The V end lost 4 bases, the J end lost 2 bases, and 19 bases lay between the germline ends. This CDR3 has 17 residues. The CDR3 nucleotides read TGTGCCAGCAGCTCCGATCCCTTTCCCTACAACACAGATACGCAGTATTTT. This encodes CASSSDPFPYNTDTQYF.

The V and J genes are TRBV6-4 and TRBJ2-3; D may match TRBD1 or TRBD2 (6 bases each). Germline loops: CDR1 MRHNA, CDR2 SNTAGT. The ends were cut back, 3 bases at V and 8 bases at J, with 12 bases in the middle. The CDR3 runs 13 residues. The CDR3 loop is CASSDRRGLTQYF. The CDR3 nucleotides are TGTGCCAGCAGTGATCGTCGGGGGCTTACGCAGTATTTT.

The V and J genes are TRBV27 and TRBJ2-2, with a weak D call TRBD2 (6 bases). Germline values: CDR1 MNHEY, CDR2 SMNVEV (reference sequence). V was clipped by 3 bases and J by 3 bases, with 11 bases between them. The CDR3 has 15 residues. CDR3 nucleotide sequence: TGTGCCAGCAGTTTGGGGGGTGCGGACACCGGGGAGCTGTTTTTT. Its translation: CASSLGGADTGELFF.

This clone is a singleton in its sample. The rearrangement links TRBV5-6 to TRBJ2-7; TRBD2 might be the D (6 bases). The germline gives CDR1 SGHDT, CDR2 YYEEEE. The CDR3 is made up of 15 amino acids. The V end lost 5 bases, the J end lost 7 bases, and 22 bases lay between the germline ends. For the CDR3, the DNA is TGTGCCAGCAGTTCCGGGACTGACGGAATAGGAGAGCAGTACTTC. It is translated as CASSSGTDGIGEQYF.

The chain joins TRBV5-5 to TRBJ1-1; TRBD1 is a possible D gene (5 bases). The V gene lost 4 bases and the J gene lost 4 bases, with 11 bases spanning the gap. CDR1 SGHKS and CDR2 YYEKEE come from the germline V gene (reference sequence). The CDR3 runs 13 residues. The CDR3: CASSVGGFTEAFF. The CDR3 DNA reads TGTGCCAGCAGCGTGGGGGGGTTCACTGAAGCTTTCTTT.

This rearrangement joins TRBV28 to TRBJ2-7, with TRBD2 matching 11 bases. Germline trimming cut 6 bases from V and 5 bases from J; bases unmatched to any gene: 15. This CDR3 comprises 17 residues. CDR1 MDHEN and CDR2 SYDVKM come from the germline V gene. CDR3 sequence reads: CASRTGFPGLAAHEQYF. In DNA form, the CDR3 reads TGTGCCAGCAGAACAGGTTTTCCGGGACTAGCGGCCCACGAGCAGTACTTC.

The J gene is TRBJ2-2, the V gene TRBV11-3, with 8 bases matching TRBD1. V dropped 5 bases and J dropped 1; count of bases not matched to a gene: 3. The germline V gene has CDR1 SGHNT and CDR2 YENEEA. The length of the CDR3 is 15 residues. The chain's CDR3 is CASSPRGLNTGELFF. As DNA, the CDR3 is TGTGCCAGCAGCCCCAGGGGGCTGAACACCGGGGAGCTGTTTTTT. Complete variable domain (other parts from reference TRBV11-3 and TRBJ2-2): EAGVVQSPRYKIIEKKQPVAFWCNPISGHNTLYWYLQNLGQGPELLIRYENEEAVDDSQLPKDRFSAERLKGVDSTLKIQPAELGDSAVYLCASSPRGLNTGELFFGEGSRLTVL.

J is TRBJ2-7 and V is TRBV5-1, with 8 bases that match TRBD2. Germline CDR1 SGHRS, CDR2 YFSETQ. J gave up 1 base and V 4 bases, and 4 bases lay outside the gene matches. The CDR3 length is 14 residues. CDR3 in amino acids: CASSVSGASYEQYF. Here the CDR3 DNA reads TGCGCCAGCAGCGTTAGCGGGGCGTCCTACGAGCAGTACTTC.

The count of this clone is one. The chain is built from TRBV6-1 and TRBJ2-7; D may match TRBD1 or TRBD2 (5 bases each). V lost 8 bases and J 3 bases, leaving 17 bases between the germline ends. Germline values: CDR1 MNHNS, CDR2 SASEGT. This CDR3 contains 14 residues. In DNA, the CDR3 is TGTGCCAGCGGACCTTTCGAGGGGATCTACGAGCAGTACTTC. Its protein is CASGPFEGIYEQYF.

The V call is TRBV4-1, the J call TRBJ2-3; D not resolved. This CDR3 has 16 residues. Germline V gene lookup returns CDR1 MGHRA and CDR2 YSYEKL. The ends were cut back, 1 base at V and 2 bases at J, with 13 bases in the middle. The CDR3 spells CASSQVLGGPTDTQYF. CDR3 nucleotides: TGCGCCAGCAGCCAAGTCCTCGGCGGTCCCACAGATACGCAGTATTTT.

The chain couples TRBV7-2 to TRBJ2-5, with 8 bases fitting TRBD2. Germline V gene data show CDR1 as SGHTA and CDR2 as FQGNSA. The CDR3 consists of 15 residues. The V and J ends lost 4 bases and 5 bases, in that order; junction bases with no gene match: 9. In DNA form, the CDR3 reads TGTGCCAGCAGCTCACATGGCCGGGAGGGGGAGACCCAGTACTTC. This translates into CASSSHGREGETQYF.

The V gene is TRBV28, the J gene TRBJ2-1; D remains ambiguous. CDR1 is MDHEN, CDR2 SYDVKM, per germline. This CDR3 comprises 15 residues. The V end lost 3 bases, the J end lost 0 bases, and 9 bases lay between the germline ends. Here the CDR3 reads CASSLAGRSYNEQFF. The CDR3 coding sequence is TGTGCCAGCAGTTTGGCCGGGCGCTCCTACAATGAGCAGTTCTTC.

This clone has a single count. The chain uses TRBV11-2 and TRBJ1-2, with TRBD1 matching over 7 bases. This CDR3 region has 13 residues. The V segment lost 5 bases and the J segment 5 bases; nucleotides outside the gene matches: 5. In germline, CDR1 is SGHAT, CDR2 FQNNGV. The CDR3, as DNA: TGTGCCAGCAGCACGACAGGGCCTTATGGCTACACCTTC. Translation gives CASSTTGPYGYTF.

The chain joins TRBV14 to TRBJ2-7, with D tentatively TRBD2 (5 bases). V was clipped by 3 bases and J by 5 bases, with 17 bases between them. Germline assignment: CDR1 SGHDN and CDR2 FVKESK. The CDR3 consists of 15 residues. DNA for the CDR3: TGTGCCAGCAGCCAGCCCAAGCGGCGCGGCCACGAGCAGTACTTC. It encodes CASSQPKRRGHEQYF.

V is TRBV18 and J is TRBJ1-4; tentatively, D is TRBD1 (5 bases). Germline-derived CDR1 and CDR2 are KGHSH and LQKENI. This CDR3 region has 15 residues. The V end lost 0 bases, the J end lost 6 bases, and 11 bases lay between the germline ends. CDR3 residues: CASSPPGGVYEKLFF. In DNA form, the CDR3 reads TGTGCCAGCTCACCACCGGGGGGTGTGTATGAAAAACTGTTTTTT.